One and the same sample provided the 32 T cell receptor beta chains below, sequenced in a study of blood T cell dynamics during melanoma immunotherapy. Time point noted: pre-treatment baseline. Only in-frame clones appear in the TCRdb table, and some are missing; sequencing was by immunoSEQ multiplex PCR. The table includes roughly 7,900 clones, 81% detected once. Sequenced material: blood, taken from a patient treated with checkpoint blockade. The receptors derive from a human donor with melanoma.

The chain links TRBV5-6 to TRBJ1-6; D is unresolved. Deletions cut 5 bases from V and 0 bases from J, with 12 bases between. Germline CDR1 SGHDT, CDR2 YYEEEE. The CDR3 has 16 amino acids. The CDR3 sequence: CASSRRKSSYNSPLHF. DNA for the CDR3: TGTGCCAGCAGTAGACGGAAGAGCTCCTATAATTCACCCCTCCACTTT. Together with reference TRBV5-6 and TRBJ1-6, the CDR3 gives the full variable domain: DAGVTQSPTHLIKTRGQQVTLRCSPKSGHDTVSWYQQALGQGPQFIFQYYEEEERQRGNFPDRFSGHQFPNYSSELNVNALLLGDSALYLCASSRRKSSYNSPLHFGNGTRLTVT.

This clone was observed a few times. V usage is TRBV11-3 and J usage is TRBJ2-1; a possible D gene is TRBD2 (6 bases). The CDR3 consists of 15 residues. Looked up from germline, CDR1 is SGHNT and CDR2 is YENEEA. The V end lost 0 bases, the J end lost 2 bases, and 8 bases lay between the germline ends. The CDR3 bases are TGTGCCAGCAGCTTAGAGGCTAGCGCCTACAATGAGCAGTTCTTC. Encoded protein: CASSLEASAYNEQFF.

The chain carries TRBV15 and TRBJ2-1; D is ambiguous. The CDR3 has 14 residues. Germline assignment: CDR1 LNHNV and CDR2 YYDKDF (reference sequence). V lost 0 bases and J 6 bases, leaving 9 bases between the germline ends. CDR3 bases: TGTGCCACCAGCAGAGATAGGATGGGCAATGAGCAGTTCTTC. This encodes CATSRDRMGNEQFF.

The chain has TRBV21-1 and TRBJ1-2; the DNA was not compared with TRBD1, the D call given in the table. TRBV21-1 is a pseudogene locus. The CDR3 contains 13 residues. The CDR3 spells CASSTDRDYGYTF. CDR3 nucleotides: TGTGCCAGCAGCACGGACAGGGACTATGGCTACACCTTC.

The genes are TRBV6-1 and TRBJ2-5; a weak D match, TRBD2 (7 bases). The J call may be mistaken, given a closer DNA end match to TRBJ2-7. Looked up from germline, CDR1 is MNHNS and CDR2 is SASEGT. The length of the CDR3 is 13 residues. For the CDR3, the DNA is TGTGCCAGCAACCATCGGGGGGCTTACGAGCAGTACTTC. Encoded protein: CASNHRGAYEQYF.

The V call is TRBV5-1, the J call TRBJ2-1; TRBD2 aligns across 7 bases. V gave up 2 bases and J gave up 6 bases; unmatched junction bases: 5. The CDR3 runs 14 residues. Germline-derived CDR1 and CDR2 are SGHRS and YFSETQ. CDR3 DNA sequence: TGCGCCAGCAGCTTCGGGGGGAGCGGCAATGAGCAGTTCTTC. This gives the protein CASSFGGSGNEQFF. The full variable domain, with the rest looked up from reference TRBV5-1 and TRBJ2-1, is KAGVTQTPRYLIKTRGQQVTLSCSPISGHRSVSWYQQTPGQGLQFLFEYFSETQRNKGNFPGRFSGRQFSNSRSEMNVSTLELGDSALYLCASSFGGSGNEQFFGPGTRLTVL.

This rearrangement joins TRBV19 to TRBJ2-1; D possibly corresponds to TRBD2 (7 bases). Trimming shortened V by 6 bases and J by 5 bases, and 14 bases separated the two germline ends. The CDR3 runs 14 residues. CDR1 is LNHDA, CDR2 SQIVND, per germline (reference sequence). The CDR3 nucleotides are TGTGCCAGTAGGGGGGGGACACGGAACAATGAGCAGTTCTTC. Protein sequence: CASRGGTRNNEQFF.

The chain uses TRBV13 and TRBJ2-2; the D gene is possibly TRBD1 (6 bases). CDR1 is PRHDT, CDR2 FYEKMQ, per germline (reference sequence). This CDR3 is 14 amino acids long. V was pared by 5 bases and J by 7 bases, with 14 bases between. CDR3 nucleotide sequence: TGTGCCAGCAGCATTGGGGGCCTCGGCGGGGAGCTGTTTTTT. Residues: CASSIGGLGGELFF.

V gene TRBV4-1 combines with J gene TRBJ1-6; possible D gene TRBD1, 5 bases. From germline, CDR1 is MGHRA and CDR2 YSYEKL. This CDR3 has 16 amino acids. V lost 3 bases, J lost 2 bases, and 11 bases lay in between. This chain's CDR3 is CASSQETAPYNSPLHF. The CDR3 nucleotides are TGCGCCAGCAGCCAGGAGACAGCTCCCTATAATTCACCCCTCCACTTT.

The chain combines TRBV9 with TRBJ1-2, with 9 bases matching TRBD1. CDR1 is SGDLS, CDR2 YYNGEE, per germline. The ends lost 2 bases at V and 6 bases at J; junction bases unmatched: 5. The CDR3 has 14 amino acids. The CDR3 DNA sequence: TGTGCCAGCAGCGTCGGGACAGGGTTAAATGGCTACACCTTC. Amino acids: CASSVGTGLNGYTF. Using reference TRBV9 and TRBJ1-2 for the parts outside the CDR3, the full variable domain is DSGVTQTPKHLITATGQRVTLRCSPRSGDLSVYWYQQSLDQGLQFLIQYYNGEERAKGNILERFSAQQFPDLHSELNLSSLELGDSALYFCASSVGTGLNGYTFGSGTRLTVV.

CDR3 sequence: CASSIPNQPQHF. CDR3 coding DNA: TGTGCCAGCTCAATTCCTAATCAGCCCCAGCATTTT. This chain links TRBV18 with TRBJ1-5; D not resolved. Trimming stripped 5 bases from V and 4 bases from J, with 6 bases between. The CDR3 is 12 residues long. CDR1 and CDR2 from the germline V gene are KGHSH and LQKENI.

The V and J genes are TRBV5-6 and TRBJ2-5, with D hard to call. Germline V lookup: CDR1 SGHDT, CDR2 YYEEEE. V lost 6 bases to trimming and J lost 5 bases, with 8 bases between them. This CDR3 comprises 11 residues. In DNA, the CDR3 is TGTGCCAGCAACAAGGTGGAGACCCAGTACTTC. Translated: CASNKVETQYF.

The V gene is TRBV7-9, the J gene TRBJ1-6; 8 bases fit TRBD1. Trimming cost V 1 base and J 10 bases; bases outside gene matches: 6. The CDR3 has 15 residues. In germline, CDR1 is SEHNR, CDR2 FQNEAQ (reference sequence). The DNA of the CDR3 is TGTGCCAGCAGCTTAGGAGGGACAGGTCGCTCACCCCTCCACTTT. Translating it yields CASSLGGTGRSPLHF.

V and J are TRBV27 and TRBJ1-4; 10 bases are a match to TRBD1. Per the germline V gene, CDR1 is MNHEY and CDR2 is SMNVEV (reference sequence). CDR3 length: 13 amino acids. After removal of 6 bases from V and 10 bases from J, the junction contained 5 bases not matched to a gene. CDR3 residues: CASSETGGGKLFF. The CDR3 bases are TGTGCCAGCAGCGAGACAGGGGGCGGAAAACTGTTTTTT. The full variable domain, with the rest looked up from reference TRBV27 and TRBJ1-4, is EAQVTQNPRYLITVTGKKLTVTCSQNMNHEYMSWYRQDPGLGLRQIYYSMNVEVTDKGDVPEGYKVSRKEKRNFPLILESPSPNQTSLYFCASSETGGGKLFFGSGTQLSVL.

This clone was seen a single time. This chain joins TRBV7-2 and TRBJ2-1; the D gene could be TRBD1 or TRBD2 (5 bases each). This CDR3 contains 14 residues. V dropped 2 bases and J dropped 9 bases, with 14 bases sitting between them. Germline V gives CDR1 SGHTA, CDR2 FQGNSA. CDR3 sequence reads: CASSLRIAGTEQFF. The CDR3 DNA follows: TGTGCCAGCAGCTTAAGGATTGCAGGGACTGAGCAGTTCTTC.

The chain has TRBV4-3 and TRBJ2-7; the match to TRBD2 covers 12 bases. The CDR3 spans 15 residues. With V trimmed by 1 base and J by 3 bases, 1 base remained unmatched. Germline-derived CDR1 and CDR2 are LGHNA and YSLEER. CDR3 loop: CASSQGLAGDYEQYF. DNA of the CDR3: TGCGCCAGCAGCCAAGGACTAGCGGGAGACTACGAGCAGTACTTC.

This clone was found once. This chain connects TRBV5-8 to TRBJ2-1; TRBD1 matches 7 bases. V was clipped by 0 bases and J by 5 bases; unmatched bases: 8. This CDR3 is built from 16 residues. From germline, CDR1 is SGHTS and CDR2 YDEGEE. CDR3 nucleotides: TGTGCCAGCAGCTTGGTTATAGGGGGCTACAACAATGAGCAGTTCTTC. Translation: CASSLVIGGYNNEQFF.

This chain links TRBV30 with TRBJ2-7; 7 positions agree with TRBD1. CDR1 GTSNPN and CDR2 SVGIG come from the germline V gene (reference sequence). The CDR3 is 14 amino acids. V lost 1 base, J lost 2 bases, and 5 bases stayed unmatched. The DNA of the CDR3 is TGTGCCTGGAGTGGACAGGGACGCCCCTACGAGCAGTACTTC. Residues: CAWSGQGRPYEQYF. Filled out from reference TRBV30 and TRBJ2-7, the complete variable domain reads SQTIHQWPATLVQPVGSPLSLECTVEGTSNPNLYWYRQAAGRGLQLLFYSVGIGQISSEVPQNLSASRPQDRQFILSSKKLLLSDSGFYLCAWSGQGRPYEQYFGPGTRLTVT.

CDR3 sequence reads: CASSPTEVSNVLTF. For the CDR3, the DNA is TGTGCCAGCAGCCCCACCGAGGTCTCCAACGTCCTGACTTTC. The chain carries TRBV7-8 and TRBJ2-6; D call uncertain. The CDR3 is 14 residues long. V was pared by 5 bases and J by 8 bases, with 13 bases between. Germline-derived CDR1 and CDR2 are SGHVS and FQNEAQ.

The J gene is TRBJ2-1, the V gene TRBV6-1, with a weak D call TRBD2 (5 bases). The CDR3 runs to 11 residues. The V and J ends lost 5 bases and 10 bases respectively, with 9 bases between them. Germline values: CDR1 MNHNS, CDR2 SASEGT. The CDR3 nucleotides are TGTGCCAGCAGTCTTTCGGGGGAGCAGTTCTTC. Its translation is CASSLSGEQFF.

This chain joins TRBV11-1 and TRBJ2-4; D perhaps matches TRBD1 (5 bases). Germline V gene lookup returns CDR1 SGHAT and CDR2 FQDESV (reference sequence). CDR3 size: 14 residues. Trimming removed 4 bases from V and 6 bases from J, with 13 bases in between. The CDR3 is CASSSSRAVNIQYF. Here the CDR3 DNA reads TGTGCCAGCAGCTCATCCAGGGCGGTAAACATTCAGTACTTC.

The chain carries TRBV19 and TRBJ2-1; 11 nucleotides agree with TRBD2. Trimming cost V 1 base and J 7 bases; bases outside gene matches: 6. The CDR3 totals 16 residues. Germline values: CDR1 LNHDA, CDR2 SQIVND (reference sequence). The CDR3 spells CASSIGLAGSGNEQFF. The CDR3 DNA is TGTGCCAGTAGTATAGGACTAGCGGGATCCGGGAATGAGCAGTTCTTC.

The J gene is TRBJ2-1, the V gene TRBV5-1, with D perhaps matching TRBD1 (5 bases). CDR1 SGHRS and CDR2 YFSETQ come from the germline V gene. The CDR3 spans 15 residues. Trimming removed 0 bases at V and 0 bases at J, with 7 bases between. The CDR3 here is CASSLGQSSYNEQFF. The CDR3 nucleotides are TGCGCCAGCAGCTTGGGACAGAGCTCCTACAATGAGCAGTTCTTC.

This chain connects TRBV29-1 to TRBJ2-1; D is ambiguous. This CDR3 spans 13 amino acids. V was trimmed by 7 bases and J by 5 bases, leaving 15 bases between them. CDR1 is SQVTM and CDR2 is ANQGSEA in the germline V gene. The CDR3 region is CSAHSRINNEQFF. The CDR3 nucleotides are TGCAGCGCACACAGCCGAATCAACAATGAGCAGTTCTTC.

V is TRBV5-1 and J is TRBJ1-1, with D possibly TRBD1 on 5 matching bases. In germline, CDR1 is SGHRS, CDR2 YFSETQ. This CDR3 has 14 amino acids. The V end lost 3 bases, the J end lost 5 bases, and 14 bases lay between the germline ends. The CDR3 coding sequence is TGCGCCAGCAGCTATGGGGGGGAAGGAACTGAAGCTTTCTTT. It yields the protein CASSYGGEGTEAFF.

The rearrangement uses TRBV10-3 and TRBJ1-1; weak D call: TRBD1 (6 bases). The CDR3 contains 15 residues. Germline V CDR1 and CDR2: ENHRY, SYGVKD. Trimming cost V 0 bases and J 5 bases, with 13 bases left between them. The DNA of the CDR3 is TGTGCCATCAGTGAGTCGGCGCAGGGGCGGACTGAAGCTTTCTTT. This encodes CAISESAQGRTEAFF.

The chain couples TRBV27 to TRBJ2-7; 11 nucleotides match TRBD2. CDR3 length: 14 residues. Losses at the gene ends were 7 bases for V and 7 bases for J; bases not matched to a gene: 9. Germline V gene data show CDR1 as MNHEY and CDR2 as SMNVEV (reference sequence). CDR3 loop: CASKPGLAVGEQYF. CDR3 in DNA: TGTGCCAGCAAACCGGGACTAGCGGTAGGGGAGCAGTACTTC.

This rearrangement joins TRBV7-9 to TRBJ2-5; D is unresolved. V gave up 5 bases and J gave up 0 bases, with 10 bases separating them. The CDR3 runs 14 residues. CDR1 is SEHNR, CDR2 FQNEAQ, per germline (reference sequence). Written as DNA, the CDR3 is TGTGCCAGCAGCACCTGGACGGACCAAGAGACCCAGTACTTC. Its translation is CASSTWTDQETQYF. Drawing the rest from reference TRBV7-9 and TRBJ2-5, the complete variable domain is DTGVSQNPRHKITKRGQNVTFRCDPISEHNRLYWYRQTLGQGPEFLTYFQNEAQLEKSRLLSDRFSAERPKGSFSTLEIQRTEQGDSAMYLCASSTWTDQETQYFGPGTRLLVL.

The chain uses TRBV18 and TRBJ2-7, with D unclear. The ends were cut back, 1 base at V and 5 bases at J, with 6 bases in the middle. This CDR3 region has 12 residues. CDR1 KGHSH and CDR2 LQKENI come from the germline V gene. Here the CDR3 reads CASSPQGHEQYF. CDR3 nucleotide sequence: TGTGCCAGCTCACCACAGGGCCACGAGCAGTACTTC.

V gene TRBV11-2 combines with J gene TRBJ2-5; 10 positions match TRBD1. This CDR3 is built from 15 residues. Germline V gene data show CDR1 as SGHAT and CDR2 as FQNNGV. V lost 5 bases, J lost 5 bases, and 8 bases stayed unmatched. CDR3 residues: CASSQRTGGPETQYF. CDR3 nucleotide sequence: TGTGCCAGCAGCCAAAGGACAGGGGGGCCCGAGACCCAGTACTTC.

The chain recombines TRBV4-2 with TRBJ1-2, with D unresolved. Germline V gene sequence: CDR1 LGHNA, CDR2 YNFKEQ. There are 15 residues in the CDR3. The V and J ends lost 2 bases and 3 bases respectively, with 13 bases between them. The DNA for the CDR3 is TGTGCCAGCAGCCAAAGTGCCACACTGGACTATGGCTACACCTTC. This codes for CASSQSATLDYGYTF.

This chain uses TRBV19 with TRBJ1-3; no clear D gene. Germline V CDR1 and CDR2: LNHDA, SQIVND (reference sequence). CDR3 length equals 16 residues. Between the trimmed V and J ends, which lost 3 bases and 0 bases, there was a span of 12 bases. The CDR3 is CASSILGKSSGNTIYF. CDR3 coding DNA: TGTGCCAGTAGTATCTTGGGAAAGTCCTCTGGAAACACCATATATTTT.